This is a list of T cell receptor beta chains from one sample in a study of CXCR3-negative and CXCR3-positive naive CD8 T cells. TCRdb re-called the 5' RACE reads and shows each CDR3 protein once, DNA omitted. The repertoire table contains about 150,000 distinct CDR3 sequences. The sample consisted of naive CXCR3+ CD8+ T cells from blood. These TCRs come from a human donor in good health. Some clones in this sample may be carry-over from other donors' samples. CDR3s include the opening cysteine and the closing phenylalanine or tryptophan.

>TRBV27|TRBJ1-5
CASSLWGANNQPQHF
>TRBV29-1|TRBJ2-2
CSVELGASNTGELFF
>TRBV3-1|TRBJ2-1
CASSQEPSGGDEQFF
>TRBV12-3/TRBV12-4|TRBJ1-1
CASSLGPSSSDEAFF
>TRBV11-2|TRBJ2-1
CASSLFTDGEQFF
>TRBV27|TRBJ2-1
CASSSGGVTYNEQFF
>TRBV29-1|TRBJ1-6
CSVEGSSYNSPLHF
>TRBV20-1|TRBJ2-1
CSARTLGNEQFF
>TRBV6-5|TRBJ2-7
CASSYATGQPYEQYF
>TRBV27|TRBJ2-5
CASSYGGGQTQYF
>TRBV7-2|TRBJ1-1
CASSLLTAQMNTEAFF
>TRBV9|TRBJ2-2
CASSLGQEAGGELFF